One T cell receptor beta chain is described in this entry. As yet, its antigen is unknown. This specimen comes from a study of shared clonotypes between healthy human individuals. The study, taken as a whole, reports: When compared with the clonotypes that were shared by all four sorted-subset donors, the non-shared clonotypes turned out to have lower generation probabilities. Larger richness was generally estimated for naive than memory subsets.

From germline, CDR1 is MDHEN and CDR2 SYDVKM. V lost 7 bases, J lost 2 bases, and 15 bases lay in between. This CDR3 has 14 amino acids. Evenly divided among several immunoSEQ plates was the genomic DNA of each subset. TCRdb keeps only in-frame clones here, not all; method: immunoSEQ multiplex PCR. The sample contains some 790,000 clones, approximately 77% of which appear only once. The chain employs TRBV28 and TRBJ2-7, with a tentative D call TRBD2 (5 bases). This clonotype originated in a woman aged 25 to 39 in good health. Sequencing used memory CD4+ T cells sorted from blood. Subset given: CD45RA-negative fraction. The CDR3 coding sequence is TGTGCCAGCACCACCGGAGGATCCACCTACGAGCAGTACTTC. Translation gives CASTTGGSTYEQYF.